This TCR beta chain was retrieved from a study of cytomegalovirus exposure and HLA in healthy donors. Study findings and constraints: The authors listed some 150 TCR beta chains as cytomegalovirus-associated.

This clone was observed a few times. Its antigen remains unknown. Germline V gene lookup returns CDR1 SEHNR and CDR2 FQNEAQ (reference sequence). CDR3 size: 13 residues. Trimming shortened V by 5 bases and J by 6 bases, and 13 bases separated the two germline ends. Vbeta (60) and Jbeta (13) primers were used in the PCR. The data were produced by immunoSEQ multiplex PCR, yet TCRdb's version contains in-frame clones alone and is incomplete. The sample records around 170,000 clones, around 80% being singletons. The rearrangement uses TRBV7-9 and TRBJ2-5, with D tentatively TRBD1 (6 bases). The source of this sequence is a woman in her twenties or thirties in good health and CMV-seronegative. The specimen sequenced was PBMCs. The CDR3 nucleotides are TGTGCCAGCAGCGAGGGACATGGGCAGACCCAGTACTTC. This gives the protein CASSEGHGQTQYF.